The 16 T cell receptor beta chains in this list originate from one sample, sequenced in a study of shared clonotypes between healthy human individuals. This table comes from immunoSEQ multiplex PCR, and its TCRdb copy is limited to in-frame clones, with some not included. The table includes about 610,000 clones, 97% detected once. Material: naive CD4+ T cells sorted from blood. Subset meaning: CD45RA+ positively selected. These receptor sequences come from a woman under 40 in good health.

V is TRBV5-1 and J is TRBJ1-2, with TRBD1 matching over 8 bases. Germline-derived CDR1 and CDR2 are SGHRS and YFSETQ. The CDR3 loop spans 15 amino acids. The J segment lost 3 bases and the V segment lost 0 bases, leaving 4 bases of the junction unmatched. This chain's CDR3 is CASSLAGGIDYGYTF. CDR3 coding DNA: TGCGCCAGCAGCTTGGCAGGGGGCATCGACTATGGCTACACCTTC.

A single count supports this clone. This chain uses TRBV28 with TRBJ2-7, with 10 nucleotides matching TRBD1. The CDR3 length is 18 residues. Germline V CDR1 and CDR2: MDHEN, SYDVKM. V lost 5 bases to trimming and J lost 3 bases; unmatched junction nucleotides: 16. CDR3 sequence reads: CASSHEPTGTGDRYEQYF. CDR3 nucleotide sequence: TGTGCCAGCAGTCACGAACCAACTGGGACAGGGGATCGCTACGAGCAGTACTTC.

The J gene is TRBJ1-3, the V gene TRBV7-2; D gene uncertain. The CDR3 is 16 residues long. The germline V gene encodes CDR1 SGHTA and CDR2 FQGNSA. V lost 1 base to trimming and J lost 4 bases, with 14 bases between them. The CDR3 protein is CASSLVRWTEGNTIYF. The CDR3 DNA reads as TGTGCCAGCAGCTTAGTTAGGTGGACGGAAGGAAACACCATATATTTT.

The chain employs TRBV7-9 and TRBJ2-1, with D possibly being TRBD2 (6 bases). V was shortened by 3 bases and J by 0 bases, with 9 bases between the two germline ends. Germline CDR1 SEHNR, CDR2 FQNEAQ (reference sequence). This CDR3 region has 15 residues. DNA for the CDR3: TGTGCCAGCAGCTTCTACGGGAGCTCCTACAATGAGCAGTTCTTC. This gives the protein CASSFYGSSYNEQFF.

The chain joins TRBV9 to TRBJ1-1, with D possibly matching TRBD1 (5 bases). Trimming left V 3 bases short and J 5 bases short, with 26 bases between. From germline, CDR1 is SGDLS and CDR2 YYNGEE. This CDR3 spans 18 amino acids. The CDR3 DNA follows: TGTGCCAGCAGCGCGAGACCGGGGGTAATGGGAGTTGTGACTGAAGCTTTCTTT. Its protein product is CASSARPGVMGVVTEAFF.

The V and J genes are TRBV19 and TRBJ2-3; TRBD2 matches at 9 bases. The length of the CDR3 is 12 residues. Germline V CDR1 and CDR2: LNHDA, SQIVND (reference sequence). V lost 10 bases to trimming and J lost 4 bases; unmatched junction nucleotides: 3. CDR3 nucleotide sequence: TGTGCCATAAGGACTAGCGCAGATACGCAGTATTTT. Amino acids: CAIRTSADTQYF. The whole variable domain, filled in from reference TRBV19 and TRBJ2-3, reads DGGITQSPKYLFRKEGQNVTLSCEQNLNHDAMYWYRQDPGQGLRLIYYSQIVNDFQKGDIAEGYSVSREKKESFPLTVTSAQKNPTAFYLCAIRTSADTQYFGPGTRLTVL.

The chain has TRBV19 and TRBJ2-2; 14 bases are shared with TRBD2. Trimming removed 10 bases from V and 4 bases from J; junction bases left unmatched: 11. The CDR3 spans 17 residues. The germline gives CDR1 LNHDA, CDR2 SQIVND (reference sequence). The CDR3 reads CATTLPGLAGATGELFF. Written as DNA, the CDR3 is TGTGCCACTACTCTCCCGGGACTAGCGGGAGCCACCGGGGAGCTGTTTTTT.

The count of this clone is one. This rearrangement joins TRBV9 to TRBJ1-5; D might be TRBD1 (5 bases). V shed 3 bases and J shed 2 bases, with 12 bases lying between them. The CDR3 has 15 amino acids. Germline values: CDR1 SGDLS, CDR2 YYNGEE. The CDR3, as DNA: TGTGCCAGCAGCGCAGGGCCAGAAGGCAATCAGCCCCAGCATTTT. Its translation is CASSAGPEGNQPQHF.

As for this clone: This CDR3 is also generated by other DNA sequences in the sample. The CDR3 loop reads CASSLGDSNEKLFF. In DNA, the CDR3 is TGCGCCAGCAGCTTGGGCGATTCTAATGAAAAACTGTTTTTT. The rearrangement joins TRBV5-1 to TRBJ1-4; D not certain. Germline lookup yields CDR1 SGHRS and CDR2 YFSETQ. There are 14 residues in the CDR3. V shed 0 bases and J shed 3 bases, with 6 bases lying between them.

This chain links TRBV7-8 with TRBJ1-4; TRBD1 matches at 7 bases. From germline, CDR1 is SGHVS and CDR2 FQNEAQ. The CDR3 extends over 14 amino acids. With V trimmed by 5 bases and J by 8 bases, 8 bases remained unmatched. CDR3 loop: CASSPDRVGEKLFF. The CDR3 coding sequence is TGTGCCAGCAGCCCCGACAGGGTGGGAGAAAAACTGTTTTTT.

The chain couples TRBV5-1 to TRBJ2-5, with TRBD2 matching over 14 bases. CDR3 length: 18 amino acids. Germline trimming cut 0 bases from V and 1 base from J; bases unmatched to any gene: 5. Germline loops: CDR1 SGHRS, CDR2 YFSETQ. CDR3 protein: CASSLGGTSGSGQETQYF. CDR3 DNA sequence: TGCGCCAGCAGCTTGGGGGGGACTAGCGGGAGTGGCCAAGAGACCCAGTACTTC.

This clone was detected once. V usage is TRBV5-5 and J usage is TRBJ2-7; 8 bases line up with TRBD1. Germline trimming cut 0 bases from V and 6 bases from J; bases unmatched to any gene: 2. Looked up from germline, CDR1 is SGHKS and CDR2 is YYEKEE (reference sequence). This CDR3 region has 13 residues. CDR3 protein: CASSLVTGVEQYF. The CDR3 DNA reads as TGTGCCAGCAGCTTGGTGACAGGGGTCGAGCAGTACTTC.

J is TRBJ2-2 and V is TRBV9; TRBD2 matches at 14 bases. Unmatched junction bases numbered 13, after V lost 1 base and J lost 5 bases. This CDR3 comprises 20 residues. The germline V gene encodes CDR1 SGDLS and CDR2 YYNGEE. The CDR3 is CASSVSSGGLAGAGTGELFF. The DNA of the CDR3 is TGTGCCAGCAGCGTATCGTCGGGGGGACTAGCGGGAGCGGGGACCGGGGAGCTGTTTTTT.

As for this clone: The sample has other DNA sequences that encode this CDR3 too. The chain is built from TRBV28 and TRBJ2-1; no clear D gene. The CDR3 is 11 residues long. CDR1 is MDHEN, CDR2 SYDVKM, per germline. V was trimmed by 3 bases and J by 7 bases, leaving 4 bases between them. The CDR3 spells CASSLGNEQFF. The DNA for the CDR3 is TGTGCCAGCAGTTTGGGGAATGAGCAGTTCTTC.

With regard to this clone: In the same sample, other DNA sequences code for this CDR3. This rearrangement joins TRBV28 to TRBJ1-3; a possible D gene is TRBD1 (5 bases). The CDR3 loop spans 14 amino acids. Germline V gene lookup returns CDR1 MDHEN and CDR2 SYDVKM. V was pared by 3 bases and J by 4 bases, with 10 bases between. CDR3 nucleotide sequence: TGTGCCAGCAGTTTCCACAGGCGCGGAAACACCATATATTTT. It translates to CASSFHRRGNTIYF.

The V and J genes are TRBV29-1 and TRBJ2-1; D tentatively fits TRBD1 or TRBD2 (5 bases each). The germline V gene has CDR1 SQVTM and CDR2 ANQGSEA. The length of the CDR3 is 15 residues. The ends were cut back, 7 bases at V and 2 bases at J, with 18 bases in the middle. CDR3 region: CSAGVRGVPYNEQFF. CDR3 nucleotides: TGCAGCGCCGGAGTGAGGGGAGTCCCCTACAATGAGCAGTTCTTC.